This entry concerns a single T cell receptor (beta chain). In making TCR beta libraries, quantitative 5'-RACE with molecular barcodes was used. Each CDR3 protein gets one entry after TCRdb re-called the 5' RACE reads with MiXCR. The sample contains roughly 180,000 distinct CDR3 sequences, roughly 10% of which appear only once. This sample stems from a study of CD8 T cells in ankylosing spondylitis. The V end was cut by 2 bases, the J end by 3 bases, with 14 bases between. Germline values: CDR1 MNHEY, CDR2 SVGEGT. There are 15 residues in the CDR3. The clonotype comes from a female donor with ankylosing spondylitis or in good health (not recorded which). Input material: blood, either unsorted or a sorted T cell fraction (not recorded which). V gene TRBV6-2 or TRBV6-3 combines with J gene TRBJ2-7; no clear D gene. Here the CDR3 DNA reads TGTGCCAGCAGTTACGTATCAGGACGGATCTACGAGCAGTACTTC. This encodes CASSYVSGRIYEQYF.